This note documents a single T cell receptor (beta chain) sequence. Its antigen is not identified. TCR beta CDR3 regions were amplified from RNA transcripts. First-round RT-PCR targeting the TCR CDR3 was performed with the HTBI primer set. Each CDR3 protein gets one entry after TCRdb re-called the multiplex PCR reads with MiXCR. The table lists about 500,000 distinct CDR3 sequences, roughly 45% of them singletons. The data were obtained in a study of T cells in Graves' hyperthyroidism and ophthalmopathy. Findings of the study overall: Most thyroid clonotypes with frequency above 0.001 were detected in blood. For ophthalmopathy, model prediction preceded onset by a median approximately 6 months. By a 13 V-J model, ophthalmopathy was set apart from stable hyperthyroidism.

Orbital computed tomography, thyroid ultrasound, serum thyroxine and TRAb, and clinical symptoms together informed the diagnoses. Germline V lookup: CDR1 DFQATT, CDR2 SNEGSKA (reference sequence). V was shortened by 3 bases and J by 6 bases, with 20 bases between the two germline ends. This CDR3 contains 15 residues. This clonotype was obtained from an adult woman with Graves' disease, either hyperthyroidism or ophthalmopathy (not recorded which). The source material was peripheral blood or thyroid tissue (not recorded which). This rearrangement joins TRBV20-1 to TRBJ1-2; D is unresolved. CDR3 sequence reads: CSASNPTSGSDGYTF. DNA of the CDR3: TGCAGTGCTAGTAATCCGACTAGCGGGAGCGATGGCTACACCTTC.